This TCR beta chain originates from a study of blood T cells in healthy people across ages. There are many counts of this clonotype. The germline V and J ends were trimmed by 3 bases and 0 bases, with 11 bases remaining between them. The CDR3 extends over 15 amino acids. Germline CDR1 is SGHRS and CDR2 is YFSETQ. A second PCR of 7 to 11 cycles used a sample-barcoded 5' primer and a J-beta primer mix. MiXCR was run by TCRdb on the 5' RACE reads, yielding one entry per CDR3 protein. The sample lists hundreds of thousands of distinct CDR3 sequences; over 20% were seen once. Sequenced: blood. The V call is TRBV5-1, the J call TRBJ2-3; no firm D call. The sequence came from a man aged 65-85 years in good health. CDR3 sequence reads: CASSSAPGSTDTQYF. The CDR3 DNA reads as TGCGCCAGCAGCTCGGCACCGGGCAGCACAGATACGCAGTATTTT.